A selection of T cell receptor beta chains follows, all from one sample in a study of OX40 agonist ivuxolimab in advanced cancers. Some clones are missing from TCRdb's copy, which holds only in-frame ones; the method was immunoSEQ multiplex PCR. The sample yields about 96,000 clones, approximately 80% seen once. Material: CD4+ or CD8+ T cells sorted from blood, obtained in a trial of the OX40 agonist ivuxolimab. These receptors all stem from an adult with an advanced solid tumor such as melanoma, head and neck, liver or kidney cancer. Each CDR3 is given with its conserved first and last residue. A D gene is named only where the DNA matches it firmly. Expanded clones are given a class, and other clones once, few, many or no size at all.

v_call	d_call	clone_size	j_call	cdr3_nt	cdr3_aa
TRBV29-1	TRBD2	.	TRBJ2-5	TGCAGCGTGACTAGCGGGAGGACCCTGAACCAAGAGACCCAGTACTTC	CSVTSGRTLNQETQYF
TRBV5-6	TRBD1	.	TRBJ1-1	TGTGCCAGCAGCTTGGTGGCAGGGGGACTTTTCACTGAAGCTTTCTTT	CASSLVAGGLFTEAFF
TRBV29-1	TRBD2	.	TRBJ2-7	TGCAGCGTTGGAGCGGGGGGCCCGTGGGACGAGCAGTACTTC	CSVGAGGPWDEQYF
TRBV29-1	TRBD1	.	TRBJ1-2	TGCAGCGTTGCCGTAACGGGACAGGGGGCTGGAGGCTACACCTTC	CSVAVTGQGAGGYTF
TRBV25-1	TRBD1	.	TRBJ2-1	TGTGCCAGCAGTGATGCCGGGACAGCCTACAATGAGCAGTTCTTC	CASSDAGTAYNEQFF
TRBV5-6	.	.	TRBJ2-7	TGTGCCAGCCAGGACAGCAGCTACGAGCAGTACTTC	CASQDSSYEQYF
TRBV27	TRBD1	once	TRBJ2-7	TGTGCCAGCAGTTTATCGCCCGGGACAGGGGCCTACGAGCAGTACTTC	CASSLSPGTGAYEQYF
TRBV7-2	.	.	TRBJ1-3	TGTGCCAGCAGCCTAGAGGGGTTCCGTTCTGGAAACACCATATATTTT	CASSLEGFRSGNTIYF
TRBV11-1	TRBD2	.	TRBJ2-3	TGTGCCAGCGCCGAGCGGGGCGCAGATACGCAGTATTTT	CASAERGADTQYF
TRBV7-2	.	.	TRBJ1-5	TGTGCCAGCAGTCGTTATAGCAATCAGCCCCAGCATTTT	CASSRYSNQPQHF
TRBV5-8	.	.	TRBJ1-2	TGTGCCAGCAGCTTGGACAGCCGTAATAACTATGGCTACACCTTC	CASSLDSRNNYGYTF
TRBV19	TRBD2	.	TRBJ2-5	TGTGCCAGTAGTGGGAGACTAGCGGGGGAGCAGTACTTC	CASSGRLAGEQYF
TRBV29-1	.	.	TRBJ2-7	TGCAGCGTTGATGACAGCTCCTACGAGCAGTACTTC	CSVDDSSYEQYF
TRBV7-2	.	.	TRBJ2-4	TGTGCCAGCAGCTTAGAAGACATTCAGTACTTC	CASSLEDIQYF
TRBV10-3	.	once	TRBJ2-1	TGTGCCATCAGTGAGTCGGGGGGGCGGCTATACAATGAGCAGTTCTTC	CAISESGGRLYNEQFF
TRBV5-4	.	.	TRBJ1-2	TGTGCCAGCAGCTTGAAGGGGGTTAACTATGGCTACACCTTC	CASSLKGVNYGYTF
TRBV7-9	.	.	TRBJ2-3	TGTGCCAGCAGCTTAGTCGATACGCAGTATTTT	CASSLVDTQYF
TRBV5-1	.	.	TRBJ1-2	TGCGCCAGCAGCTTGGAGGCAGCTAACTATGGCTACACCTTC	CASSLEAANYGYTF
TRBV10-1	.	.	TRBJ1-1	TGCGCCAGCAGTGAGGCAGCATTTTACACTGAAGCTTTCTTT	CASSEAAFYTEAFF
TRBV4-1	.	.	TRBJ1-1	TGCGCCAGCAGCCAACCGCGAGGAGAATCCACTGAAGCTTTCTTT	CASSQPRGESTEAFF
TRBV2	.	medium-sized	TRBJ1-5	TGTGCCAGCAGTGAAGCGGCGGGGGAGCAGCCCCAGCATTTT	CASSEAAGEQPQHF
TRBV6-1	.	.	TRBJ1-4	TGTGCCAGCAGTAAGGACCCAACTAATGAAAAACTGTTTTTT	CASSKDPTNEKLFF
TRBV4-2	.	.	TRBJ2-5	TGTGCCAGCAGCCAAGGACTCTGGGAGACCCAGTACTTC	CASSQGLWETQYF
TRBV5-6	TRBD2	.	TRBJ2-7	TGTGCCAGCAGCTTGGCGGCGGGAGGCTTCGAGCAGTACTTC	CASSLAAGGFEQYF
TRBV11-2	.	.	TRBJ2-1	TGTGCCAGCAGCTTAGGTTCACAGGGCTACAATGAGCAGTTCTTC	CASSLGSQGYNEQFF
TRBV5-8	.	.	TRBJ2-1	TGTGCCAGCAGCCTGGGGGGCAATGAGCAGTTCTTC	CASSLGGNEQFF